Below, 25 T cell receptor beta chains from the same sample are listed, as sequenced in a study of T cells in Graves' hyperthyroidism and ophthalmopathy. Authors of the study amplified TCR beta CDR3 regions from RNA transcripts. The HTBI primer set was used in a first-round RT-PCR of the TCR CDR3. TCRdb itself ran the multiplex PCR reads through MiXCR, one entry per CDR3 protein. The sample yields about 270,000 distinct CDR3 sequences, 20% to 25% seen once. Sequencing input: blood. These receptors were taken from a man between 25 and 39 years old with Graves' ophthalmopathy.

The chain joins TRBV27 to TRBJ2-1; 8 bases agree with TRBD2. The germline CDR1 and CDR2 sequences are MNHEY and SMNVEV (reference sequence). The V segment lost 6 bases and the J segment 5 bases; nucleotides outside the gene matches: 12. The length of the CDR3 is 16 residues. CDR3 sequence reads: CASSLLRTSKDNEQFF. CDR3 DNA sequence: TGTGCCAGCAGCCTCCTCCGGACTAGCAAGGACAATGAGCAGTTCTTC.

With respect to this clonotype: A much larger clone sits a single nucleotide away, making a read error possible. This rearrangement joins TRBV28 to TRBJ1-1, with D possibly matching TRBD1 (6 bases). V gave up 2 bases and J gave up 2 bases, with 18 bases separating them. The CDR3 has 17 amino acids. Germline V gene data show CDR1 as MDHEN and CDR2 as SYDVKM. Here the CDR3 DNA reads TGTGCCAGCAGTTTAAGGGCCGAGACAGGAATTAACACTGAAGCTTTCTTT. Encoded protein: CASSLRAETGINTEAFF. Based on the CDR3 plus reference TRBV28 and TRBJ1-1, the full variable domain is DVKVTQSSRYLVKRTGEKVFLECVQDMDHENMFWYRQDPGLGLRLIYFSYDVKMKEKGDIPEGYSVSREKKERFSLILESASTNQTSMYLCASSLRAETGINTEAFFGQGTRLTVV.

The gene calls are TRBV3-1 and TRBJ1-5; perhaps TRBD1 as D (5 bases). The V and J ends lost 2 bases and 7 bases respectively, with 15 bases between them. Per the germline V gene, CDR1 is LGHDT and CDR2 is YNNKEL (reference sequence). There are 15 residues in the CDR3. In DNA, the CDR3 is TGTGCCAGCAGCCAAAGATATGGGGGTGACCAGCCCCAGCATTTT. Translating it yields CASSQRYGGDQPQHF.

V is TRBV4-1 and J is TRBJ1-5; 9 bases are a match to TRBD1. The germline V gene encodes CDR1 MGHRA and CDR2 YSYEKL. The V gene end was trimmed by 3 bases and the J gene end by 0 bases; junction bases not matched to a gene: 6. This CDR3 is 17 amino acids long. The CDR3 DNA is TGCGCCAGCAGCCAGTCCGGGACAGGGCCTAGCAATCAGCCCCAGCATTTT. It is translated as CASSQSGTGPSNQPQHF.

V and J are TRBV29-1 and TRBJ1-1; D gene ambiguous. Germline V lookup: CDR1 SQVTM, CDR2 ANQGSEA. The CDR3 consists of 11 residues. The V end was cut by 4 bases, the J end by 10 bases, with 13 bases between. The CDR3 reads CSVVPFLGAFF. CDR3 sequence (DNA): TGCAGCGTTGTACCTTTTCTAGGAGCTTTCTTT. Full variable domain (outside the CDR3, taken from reference TRBV29-1 and TRBJ1-1): SAVISQKPSRDICQRGTSLTIQCQVDSQVTMMFWYRQQPGQSLTLIATANQGSEATYESGFVIDKFPISRPNLTFSTLTVSNMSPEDSSIYLCSVVPFLGAFFGQGTRLTVV.

This clonotype appeared a few times. The junction does not match germline at one end; this may be a read error. The V and J genes are TRBV7-7 and TRBJ2-5; possibly TRBD2 for D (5 bases). The CDR3 sequence is 13 residues long. CDR1 and CDR2 (germline): SSHAT, FNYEAQ (reference sequence). CDR3 DNA sequence: TGTGCTAGCAGCGTCCGGAGGCAAGAGACCCAGTACTTC. Translated: CASSVRRQETQYF.

The table lists this clonotype with a few counts. The V call is TRBV28, the J call TRBJ2-2; D is unclear. V was shortened by 5 bases and J by 1 base, with 11 bases between the two germline ends. Germline V CDR1 and CDR2: MDHEN, SYDVKM. This CDR3 comprises 15 residues. The CDR3: CASSLGRMNTGELFF. DNA for the CDR3: TGTGCCAGCAGTCTCGGACGGATGAACACCGGGGAGCTGTTTTTT.

This clonotype was seen a single time. The CDR3 DNA reads TGTGCCAGCAGCGGAAACGGTCCTGGTCTTGAAAAACTGTTTTTT. It yields the protein CASSGNGPGLEKLFF. The chain has TRBV5-4 and TRBJ1-4; D remains ambiguous. Per germline, CDR1 SGHNT and CDR2 YYREEE (reference sequence). The CDR3 totals 15 residues. Trimming stripped 4 bases from V and 7 bases from J, with 17 bases between.

The chain links TRBV4-2 to TRBJ2-1; possibly TRBD2 for D (6 bases). Germline CDR1 is LGHNA and CDR2 is YNFKEQ. This CDR3 is built from 15 residues. The ends were cut back, 0 bases at V and 9 bases at J, with 15 bases in the middle. CDR3 region: CASSQDIAGTGEQFF. CDR3 bases: TGTGCCAGCAGCCAAGATATCGCGGGAACGGGTGAGCAGTTCTTC.

V usage is TRBV9 and J usage is TRBJ2-2; the match to TRBD2 covers 11 bases. V was clipped by 4 bases and J by 10 bases; unmatched bases: 18. This CDR3 spans 18 amino acids. Germline V gene lookup returns CDR1 SGDLS and CDR2 YYNGEE. CDR3 amino acids: CASSPRPGTSGPIAELFF. CDR3 coding DNA: TGTGCCAGCAGCCCCCGCCCGGGGACTAGCGGCCCCATAGCGGAGCTGTTTTTT.

The rearrangement links TRBV11-2 to TRBJ2-2, with 9 bases identical to TRBD1. J lost 3 bases, V lost 8 bases, and 7 bases had no gene match. The V gene's germline CDR1 is SGHAT and CDR2 FQNNGV. This CDR3 spans 15 amino acids. The CDR3 sequence is CASGLQGADTGELFF. The CDR3 DNA sequence: TGTGCCAGCGGACTACAGGGGGCGGACACCGGGGAGCTGTTTTTT.

The chain recombines TRBV7-9 with TRBJ2-5, with 9 positions matching TRBD1. The V segment lost 4 bases and the J segment 5 bases; nucleotides outside the gene matches: 8. Looked up from germline, CDR1 is SEHNR and CDR2 is FQNEAQ (reference sequence). This CDR3 spans 15 amino acids. CDR3 nucleotide sequence: TGTGCCAGCAGCTCCCGGGACAGGGTAGGGGAGACCCAGTACTTC. This sequence encodes CASSSRDRVGETQYF.

In regard to this clonotype: This may come from a read error, since a much larger clone is one base off. The J gene is TRBJ1-2, the V gene TRBV12-3 or TRBV12-4; D perhaps matches TRBD1 (6 bases). This CDR3 contains 11 residues. Trimming stripped 5 bases from V and 8 bases from J, with 9 bases between. The CDR3 here is CASSEGEGYTF. The CDR3, as DNA: TGTGCCAGCAGTGAGGGGGAGGGCTACACCTTC.

This clonotype appeared a few times. The CDR3, as DNA: TGCAGCGCTGGGACAGGGGATTCACCCCTCCACTTT. Its translation is CSAGTGDSPLHF. This sequence joins TRBV29-1 and TRBJ1-6; 10 nucleotides match TRBD1. Germline V gene lookup returns CDR1 SQVTM and CDR2 ANQGSEA. The CDR3 is 12 amino acids. V trimming: 7 bases; J trimming: 8 bases; junction bases outside the gene matches: 2.

The chain couples TRBV5-6 to TRBJ2-1; TRBD1 aligns across 8 bases. CDR1 is SGHDT, CDR2 YYEEEE, per germline. Trimming removed 2 bases from V and 8 bases from J; junction bases left unmatched: 9. The CDR3 runs 15 residues. DNA of the CDR3: TGTGCCAGCAGCTTTCTCGGACAGGGATCGGATGAGCAGTTCTTC. It yields the protein CASSFLGQGSDEQFF.

This clonotype was counted ten times or more. The chain has TRBV30 and TRBJ2-7; D ambiguous. Trimming left V 0 bases short and J 5 bases short, with 11 bases between. Germline assignment: CDR1 GTSNPN and CDR2 SVGIG (reference sequence). This CDR3 spans 13 amino acids. The CDR3 DNA sequence: TGTGCCTGGAGTGTATCTGGGCTGGACGAGCAGTACTTC. Its translation: CAWSVSGLDEQYF. Based on the CDR3 plus reference TRBV30 and TRBJ2-7, the full variable domain is SQTIHQWPATLVQPVGSPLSLECTVEGTSNPNLYWYRQAAGRGLQLLFYSVGIGQISSEVPQNLSASRPQDRQFILSSKKLLLSDSGFYLCAWSVSGLDEQYFGPGTRLTVT.

This clonotype has only a few counts. The V gene is TRBV19, the J gene TRBJ2-1; D not certain. The V gene lost 3 bases and the J gene lost 4 bases, with 7 bases spanning the gap. The CDR3 covers 13 residues. The germline V gene has CDR1 LNHDA and CDR2 SQIVND (reference sequence). CDR3 bases: TGTGCCAGTAGTATTATGTCTTACAATGAGCAGTTCTTC. Protein sequence: CASSIMSYNEQFF.

At least ten counts were recorded for this clonotype. The rearrangement uses TRBV28 and TRBJ2-5; 7 positions agree with TRBD1. The CDR3 runs 11 residues. The V gene end was trimmed by 6 bases and the J gene end by 12 bases; junction bases not matched to a gene: 7. Per germline, CDR1 MDHEN and CDR2 SYDVKM. CDR3 bases: TGTGCCAGCAGCTACCTTGACAGGGAGTACTTC. Protein sequence: CASSYLDREYF. The variable domain in full, completed from reference TRBV28 and TRBJ2-5, reads DVKVTQSSRYLVKRTGEKVFLECVQDMDHENMFWYRQDPGLGLRLIYFSYDVKMKEKGDIPEGYSVSREKKERFSLILESASTNQTSMYLCASSYLDREYFGPGTRLLVL.

This clonotype was observed a few times. The chain is built from TRBV30 and TRBJ1-5, with 7 bases fitting TRBD1. V gave up 3 bases and J gave up 5 bases; unmatched junction bases: 7. Germline V CDR1 and CDR2: GTSNPN, SVGIG (reference sequence). This CDR3 contains 14 residues. The CDR3 DNA reads TGTGCCTGGAGCCTGGGGCAGGGGGATCAGCCCCAGCATTTT. It is translated as CAWSLGQGDQPQHF.

The chain uses TRBV2 and TRBJ2-2; possibly TRBD2 for D (6 bases). V gave up 8 bases and J gave up 5 bases, with 15 bases separating them. The CDR3 consists of 14 residues. Germline V gives CDR1 SNHLY, CDR2 FYNNEI. In nucleotides, the CDR3 is TGTGCCAGCTTACCTAGCGTTTTGACCGGGGAGCTGTTTTTT. Protein sequence: CASLPSVLTGELFF.

The V and J genes are TRBV3-1 and TRBJ1-3; 9 bases map to TRBD1. The germline V gene has CDR1 LGHDT and CDR2 YNNKEL (reference sequence). V lost 3 bases to trimming and J lost 2 bases; unmatched junction nucleotides: 2. The CDR3 has 15 amino acids. This CDR3 reads CASSHGDRAGNTIYF. CDR3 nucleotide sequence: TGTGCCAGCAGCCATGGGGACAGGGCTGGAAACACCATATATTTT. The whole variable domain, remainder taken from reference TRBV3-1 and TRBJ1-3, is DTAVSQTPKYLVTQMGNDKSIKCEQNLGHDTMYWYKQDSKKFLKIMFSYNNKELIINETVPNRFSPKSPDKAHLNLHINSLELGDSAVYFCASSHGDRAGNTIYFGEGSWLTVV.

Many counts were recorded for this clonotype. This chain links TRBV6-6 with TRBJ2-1; 7 bases line up with TRBD1. The trim removed 2 bases at V and 2 bases at J, leaving 6 bases unmatched. This CDR3 is built from 16 residues. Germline-derived CDR1 and CDR2 are MNHNY and SVGAGI (reference sequence). This CDR3 is CASSYERGHAYNEQFF. CDR3 coding DNA: TGTGCCAGCAGTTACGAGAGGGGGCACGCCTACAATGAGCAGTTCTTC.

This clonotype was detected many times. The rearrangement links TRBV7-8 to TRBJ1-3; 8 bases agree with TRBD1. The germline V gene has CDR1 SGHVS and CDR2 FQNEAQ. The CDR3 length is 14 residues. V gave up 6 bases and J gave up 3 bases; unmatched junction bases: 4. CDR3 in DNA: TGTGCCAGCAGACAGGGGGGAGTTGGAAACACCATATATTTT. It encodes CASRQGGVGNTIYF.

This clonotype was counted only a few times. The J gene is TRBJ2-5, the V gene TRBV5-1; a possible D gene is TRBD2 (5 bases). This CDR3 is built from 15 residues. Trimming took off 1 base at V and 1 base at J, with 11 bases between the two ends. Germline V gives CDR1 SGHRS, CDR2 YFSETQ. CDR3 bases: TGCGCCAGCAGCTTGTACGGGAACGGCCAAGAGACCCAGTACTTC. Residues: CASSLYGNGQETQYF.

This chain uses TRBV20-1 with TRBJ2-3; TRBD2 matches 7 bases. The CDR3 has 11 residues. Germline lookup yields CDR1 DFQATT and CDR2 SNEGSKA (reference sequence). This chain's CDR3 is CLREGTDTQYF. In DNA, the CDR3 is TGCTTACGGGAGGGCACAGATACGCAGTATTTT.